A selection of T cell receptor beta chains follows, all from one sample in a study of T cells in localized non-small cell lung cancer. Assay: immunoSEQ multiplex PCR; the TCRdb copy retains only in-frame clones and omits some. The table records some 53,000 clones, approximately 90% of them present only once. This specimen consisted of peripheral blood, obtained before any cancer treatment. These receptors were collected from a male donor older than 55 with stage III squamous cell lung carcinoma. The CDR3 runs from the conserved cysteine through the conserved F or W. The D gene is left open where the match is weak. Clone size is stated in some rows and not others, as once, few, many or a class when expanded.

>TRBV28|once|TRBJ2-3|.
TGTGCCAGCACCCACGGGGGCGATACGCAGTATTTT
CASTHGGDTQYF
>TRBV5-1|.|TRBJ2-3|.
TGCGCCAGCAGCTCGACCCCGGACAGTAGCACAGATACGCAGTATTTT
CASSSTPDSSTDTQYF
>TRBV28|.|TRBJ1-6|.
TGTGCCAGCACCTGGCTTCGGGACAATCGCCCACCCCTCCACTTT
CASTWLRDNRPPLHF
>TRBV15|.|TRBJ1-5|.
TGTGCCACCAGCAGGGAGGGAACCAATCAGCCCCAGCATTTT
CATSREGTNQPQHF
>TRBV19|.|TRBJ2-6|.
TGTGCCAGTAGTATTAGGGGTGGGTCTGGGGCCAACGTCCTGACTTTC
CASSIRGGSGANVLTF
>TRBV5-4|.|TRBJ1-5|.
TGTGCCAGCAGCCCCTTTTTAGGGTCCAATCAGCCCCAGCATTTT
CASSPFLGSNQPQHF
>TRBV5-5|once|TRBJ2-1|.
TGTGCCAGCAGCTTGGCATGGAGCTCCTACAATGAGCAGTTCTTC
CASSLAWSSYNEQFF
>TRBV2|.|TRBJ2-1|TRBD2
TGTGCCAGCAGTGAATTCGTCGGGACTAGCGATGAGCAGTTCTTC
CASSEFVGTSDEQFF
>TRBV29-1|.|TRBJ2-3|.
TGCAGCGTTAAAAAGCAGGACCACACAGATACGCAGTATTTT
CSVKKQDHTDTQYF
>TRBV11-3|.|TRBJ1-1|.
TGTGCCAGCAGCCGGGGGCCCGCTTGGGAAGCTTTCTTT
CASSRGPAWEAFF
>TRBV5-1|.|TRBJ2-3|.
TGCGCCAGCAGCGAGACGGGACTCAACACAGATACGCAGTATTTT
CASSETGLNTDTQYF
>TRBV29-1|.|TRBJ2-1|.
TGCAGCGTGGCGGGGAGCTCCTACAATGAGCAGTTCTTC
CSVAGSSYNEQFF
>TRBV28|.|TRBJ1-5|.
TGTGCCAGCAGTCCGGGACCGCATCAGCCCCAGCATTTT
CASSPGPHQPQHF
>TRBV6-4|.|TRBJ2-3|.
TGTGCCAGCAGTGACTCAGGATACACGCAGTATTTT
CASSDSGYTQYF
>TRBV5-6|.|TRBJ1-1|.
TGTGCCAGCAGCTTGGTGGCTGTGGTGGCTGAAGCTTTCTTT
CASSLVAVVAEAFF
>TRBV9|few|TRBJ1-6|.
TGTGCCAGCAGCGTAGGTGTAAGTAATTCACCCCTCCACTTT
CASSVGVSNSPLHF
>TRBV27|.|TRBJ2-7|TRBD1
TGTGCCAGCAGTTTATTAAGACAGGGGGTTGGCTACGAGCAGTACTTC
CASSLLRQGVGYEQYF
>TRBV5-1|.|TRBJ1-2|TRBD1
TGCGCCAGCAGCTTGGCCCGGGACAGGGGATATGGCTACACCTTC
CASSLARDRGYGYTF
>TRBV7-8|.|TRBJ1-6|TRBD1
TGTGCCAGCAGCGGGCAGGGGGCCGTTTCACCCCTCCACTTT
CASSGQGAVSPLHF
>TRBV4-1|.|TRBJ2-7|TRBD1
TGCGCCAGCAGCCAAGATGGCCTCGGGACAGGTTTCTACGAGCAGTACTTC
CASSQDGLGTGFYEQYF
>TRBV5-4|.|TRBJ2-1|TRBD1
TGTGCCAGCAGCTGGGGACAGACGGCTGGGGCGGGTGAGCAGTTCTTC
CASSWGQTAGAGEQFF
>TRBV6-5|.|TRBJ2-7|.
TGTGCCAGCAGTGATACGACAGGCGAGCAGTACTTC
CASSDTTGEQYF
>TRBV5-1|.|TRBJ1-4|.
TGCGCCAGCAGCAGCCCGGACATAGGGGCGCGGGAAAAACTGTTTTTT
CASSSPDIGAREKLFF
>TRBV10-3|.|TRBJ2-3|TRBD1
TGTGCCATCACCACAGGGGATTCTAGCACAGATACGCAGTATTTT
CAITTGDSSTDTQYF
>TRBV7-3|.|TRBJ2-7|.
TGTGCCAGCAGTCGGGACCCCTCCTACGAGCAGTACTTC
CASSRDPSYEQYF
>TRBV7-8|once|TRBJ2-2|TRBD2
TGTGCCAGCAGCTTAGGGGCTAGCGGGAGAGGTACCGGGGAGCTGTTTTTT
CASSLGASGRGTGELFF
>TRBV18|.|TRBJ2-1|.
TGTGCCAGCTCACCGACAAGTTACAATGAGCAGTTCTTC
CASSPTSYNEQFF
>TRBV27|.|TRBJ2-7|.
TGTGCCAGCAGTTTATCGACAGGCTCCTACGAGCAGTACTTC
CASSLSTGSYEQYF
>TRBV18|.|TRBJ2-3|TRBD2
TGTGCCAGCTCTCCGGCCACAGCGGGGGTCACAGATACGCAGTATTTT
CASSPATAGVTDTQYF
>TRBV29-1|few|TRBJ2-6|TRBD1
TGCAGCGTTACTGTGACAGGGGCCGGGGCCAACGTCCTGACTTTC
CSVTVTGAGANVLTF
>TRBV14|.|TRBJ1-1|.
TGTGCCAGCAGCCAACGGGACGGGAGCACTGAAGCTTTCTTT
CASSQRDGSTEAFF
>TRBV5-1|.|TRBJ2-3|TRBD1
TGCGCCAGCAGCGACGTTCTGAAGACAGGGGCTCTTCCGGCGGATACGCAGTATTTT
CASSDVLKTGALPADTQYF
>TRBV7-9|.|TRBJ2-7|.
TGTGCCAGCAGCTCAGACAGAGCTTGGAACGAGCAGTACTTC
CASSSDRAWNEQYF
>TRBV10-3|.|TRBJ2-1|TRBD2
TGTGCCATCGGGGGACTAGCGGGACCTAGGGACAATGAGCAGTTCTTC
CAIGGLAGPRDNEQFF
>TRBV9|few|TRBJ1-1|.
TGTGCCAGCAGCGGGGGAGACAACGTCATGAACACTGAAGCTTTCTTT
CASSGGDNVMNTEAFF